This is a list of T cell receptor beta chains from one sample in a study of blood T cell repertoires in COVID-19. Produced via immunoSEQ multiplex PCR; TCRdb's table is partial and in-frame only. The top ten hold about 2% of the sample, which has some 290,000 clones, roughly 88% seen once. Sequenced: PBMCs or T cells enriched from blood (not recorded which). The receptors were gathered from a woman in her thirties or forties with acute COVID-19. Each CDR3 is given with its conserved first and last residue. Size tells how often a clone was seen (once, few, many) or the class of an expanded clone, and some rows leave it out.

CDR3: CATSDNGQGRETQYF
V: TRBV24-1
length: 15
size: .
J: TRBJ2-5

CDR3: CASSPGGLAGGEQFF
V: TRBV28
length: 15
size: few
J: TRBJ2-1

CDR3: CASSYAAGTPGGYTF
V: TRBV6-5
length: 15
size: .
J: TRBJ1-2

CDR3: CAIMGAGTGGDGYTF
V: TRBV10-3
length: 15
size: .
J: TRBJ1-2

CDR3: CATSPVPSGSRYNEQFF
V: TRBV15
length: 17
size: few
J: TRBJ2-1

CDR3: CASSSGTRGSGELFF
V: TRBV5-1
length: 15
size: once
J: TRBJ2-2

CDR3: CASSLAGGPGEKLFF
V: TRBV7-9
length: 15
size: .
J: TRBJ1-4

CDR3: CASSLAPGGTGNTIYF
V: TRBV7-8
length: 16
size: many
J: TRBJ1-3

CDR3: CASSPVGSDTDTQYF
V: TRBV7-3
length: 15
size: .
J: TRBJ2-3

CDR3: CASKPDRGTGELFF
V: TRBV6-5
length: 14
size: once
J: TRBJ2-2

CDR3: CASSYGQGGQPQHF
V: TRBV6-2/TRBV6-3
length: 14
size: .
J: TRBJ1-5

CDR3: CASTLFQGNTEAFF
V: TRBV11-1
length: 14
size: once
J: TRBJ1-1

CDR3: CASSLLGQTTEAFF
V: TRBV7-2
length: 14
size: .
J: TRBJ1-1

CDR3: CASRALANNEQFF
V: TRBV2
length: 13
size: .
J: TRBJ2-1

CDR3: CAWSSGRMREKLFF
V: TRBV30
length: 14
size: .
J: TRBJ1-4

CDR3: CASSLRTGVPETQYF
V: TRBV13
length: 15
size: .
J: TRBJ2-5

CDR3: CASTGTGAYGYTF
V: TRBV6-5
length: 13
size: .
J: TRBJ1-2

CDR3: CASSPGGGGSYNEQFF
V: TRBV11-2
length: 16
size: .
J: TRBJ2-1

CDR3: CASSLMAGDPDTQYF
V: TRBV5-1
length: 15
size: once
J: TRBJ2-3

CDR3: CASSRPGLAGGNEQFF
V: TRBV18
length: 16
size: .
J: TRBJ2-1

CDR3: CSASIGVRGPGEQYF
V: TRBV20-1
length: 15
size: .
J: TRBJ2-7

CDR3: CASFEDTGGAGNTIYF
V: TRBV5-4
length: 16
size: .
J: TRBJ1-3

CDR3: CASSQRDRGTDTQYF
V: TRBV3-1/TRBV3-2
length: 15
size: .
J: TRBJ2-3

CDR3: CASSLAGTSGSINF
V: TRBV5-4
length: 14
size: .
J: TRBJ2-7

CDR3: CASSDARGGFNEKLFF
V: TRBV6-4
length: 16
size: .
J: TRBJ1-4

CDR3: CASKRAAGNEQFF
V: TRBV2
length: 13
size: .
J: TRBJ2-1

CDR3: CASSQDWRETQYF
V: TRBV4-1
length: 13
size: .
J: TRBJ2-5

CDR3: CASSQHLYSLNTEAFF
V: TRBV3-1/TRBV3-2
length: 16
size: .
J: TRBJ1-1

CDR3: CATRGQGIVQPQHF
V: TRBV15
length: 14
size: once
J: TRBJ1-5

CDR3: CASSLDRDAVQYF
V: TRBV7-2
length: 13
size: .
J: TRBJ2-7

CDR3: CASSPGTGNGNTIYF
V: TRBV5-1
length: 15
size: .
J: TRBJ1-3

CDR3: CASSAQTGNTQYF
V: TRBV11-2
length: 13
size: .
J: TRBJ2-3

CDR3: CASSLRGNSYNEQFF
V: TRBV6-4
length: 15
size: .
J: TRBJ2-1

CDR3: CASSLDRVYAFF
V: TRBV7-2
length: 12
size: .
J: TRBJ1-1

CDR3: CASSAPGQGAIGYTF
V: TRBV25-1
length: 15
size: .
J: TRBJ1-2

CDR3: CASSPRSGYTF
V: TRBV28
length: 11
size: once
J: TRBJ1-2

CDR3: CASSEASVTHTEAFF
V: TRBV2
length: 15
size: .
J: TRBJ1-1

CDR3: CASSPGGGPTDEQFF
V: TRBV4-2
length: 15
size: .
J: TRBJ2-1

CDR3: CASSLNAPNVWAAQETQYF
V: TRBV27
length: 19
size: .
J: TRBJ2-5

CDR3: CASSQDESWYEQFF
V: TRBV4-1
length: 14
size: .
J: TRBJ2-1

CDR3: CASTQGGGLGETQYF
V: TRBV5-4
length: 15
size: .
J: TRBJ2-5

CDR3: CASSSDRGRGDTQYF
V: TRBV14
length: 15
size: .
J: TRBJ2-3

CDR3: CASSSGTGNSGNTIYF
V: TRBV5-1
length: 16
size: .
J: TRBJ1-3

CDR3: CASSPTPGQTEQYF
V: TRBV18
length: 14
size: .
J: TRBJ2-7

CDR3: CASTEGGRILYGYTF
V: TRBV5-1
length: 15
size: .
J: TRBJ1-2

CDR3: CASSIPGLAGRYNEQFF
V: TRBV28
length: 17
size: .
J: TRBJ2-1

CDR3: CASSPVGGTTYNEQFF
V: TRBV18
length: 16
size: .
J: TRBJ2-1

CDR3: CASSPQLEGSPLHF
V: TRBV18
length: 14
size: .
J: TRBJ1-6

CDR3: CASSATGGETQYF
V: TRBV12-3/TRBV12-4
length: 13
size: .
J: TRBJ2-5

CDR3: CASSFGTSGLAGGMNEQFF
V: TRBV27
length: 19
size: .
J: TRBJ2-1

CDR3: CASSIKGLAGGGTDTQYF
V: TRBV5-1
length: 18
size: .
J: TRBJ2-3

CDR3: CASSFGLGGGITEAFF
V: TRBV27
length: 16
size: few
J: TRBJ1-1

CDR3: CASSLGQGNEKLFF
V: TRBV7-8
length: 14
size: .
J: TRBJ1-4

CDR3: CASSLPQREVTGELFF
V: TRBV5-4
length: 16
size: once
J: TRBJ2-2

CDR3: CAWSQPDRAIYEQYF
V: TRBV30
length: 15
size: .
J: TRBJ2-7

CDR3: CAWSHGVGNQPQHF
V: TRBV30
length: 14
size: once
J: TRBJ1-5

CDR3: CASHRGGWTGELFF
V: TRBV19
length: 14
size: .
J: TRBJ2-2

CDR3: CASSYSGEGYTF
V: TRBV6-5
length: 12
size: .
J: TRBJ1-2

CDR3: CASSRDSDAQETQYF
V: TRBV5-5
length: 15
size: .
J: TRBJ2-5

CDR3: CASSAWGPNTEAFF
V: TRBV5-5
length: 14
size: .
J: TRBJ1-1